Listed here are 30 T cell receptor beta chains from one sample, sequenced in a study of neoadjuvant anti-PD-1 for oral cavity cancer. Clones were sequenced by immunoSEQ multiplex PCR, and TCRdb holds only the in-frame ones, with some missing. Among about 12,000 clones listed, around three fifths were seen once. This specimen was tumor tissue, taken before nivolumab (anti-PD-1) treatment. All receptors come from a person aged 40-85 years with oral cavity squamous cell carcinoma.

This chain uses TRBV19 with TRBJ2-1, with a weak D call TRBD2 (6 bases). The CDR3 loop spans 17 amino acids. Germline V gene sequence: CDR1 LNHDA, CDR2 SQIVND (reference sequence). Trimming stripped 1 base from V and 4 bases from J, with 17 bases between. Here the CDR3 reads CASSIALGLRIYNEQFF. Here the CDR3 DNA reads TGTGCCAGTAGTATAGCTCTGGGACTCCGGATATACAATGAGCAGTTCTTC.

The V and J genes are TRBV7-2 and TRBJ2-5; 7 bases match TRBD2. From germline, CDR1 is SGHTA and CDR2 FQGNSA. With 1 base clipped from V and 1 base from J, the junction kept 3 bases outside the gene matches. CDR3 length: 15 residues. The CDR3 nucleotides read TGTGCCAGCAGCTTAGGGGGAGGGCCCCAAGAGACCCAGTACTTC. It is translated as CASSLGGGPQETQYF.

This clone was observed a few times. CDR3 sequence: CASSLPGQGGSDTQYF. CDR3 in DNA: TGTGCCAGCAGCTTGCCGGGACAGGGGGGATCAGATACGCAGTATTTT. The rearrangement links TRBV5-8 to TRBJ2-3; TRBD1 agrees at 11 bases. The CDR3 is 16 amino acids. Germline V CDR1 and CDR2: SGHTS, YDEGEE. V lost 1 base and J lost 4; bases outside the gene matches: 5.

V usage is TRBV6-1 and J usage is TRBJ1-4; 8 bases agree with TRBD1. The CDR3 contains 17 residues. Trimming at V came to 4 bases and at J to 1 base, leaving 8 bases not matched to a gene. CDR1 and CDR2 from the germline V gene are MNHNS and SASEGT. DNA for the CDR3: TGTGCCAGCAGTGGTACAGGGGGTATTTTAACTAATGAAAAACTGTTTTTT. Translating it yields CASSGTGGILTNEKLFF.

The rearrangement links TRBV6-1 to TRBJ2-2; 11 nucleotides agree with TRBD2. This CDR3 spans 15 amino acids. The trim removed 4 bases at V and 6 bases at J, leaving 4 bases unmatched. Germline CDR1 MNHNS, CDR2 SASEGT. CDR3 residues: CASSGLAGWPGELFF. Here the CDR3 DNA reads TGTGCCAGCAGTGGACTAGCGGGATGGCCCGGGGAGCTGTTTTTT.

The J gene is TRBJ2-1, the V gene TRBV5-4, with D uncertain. Germline V lookup: CDR1 SGHNT, CDR2 YYREEE (reference sequence). The CDR3 contains 14 residues. Trimming cost V 0 bases and J 6 bases, with 10 bases left between them. The CDR3, as DNA: TGTGCCAGCAGCTTGGAACGGCAGACCAATGAGCAGTTCTTC. Amino acids: CASSLERQTNEQFF.

The chain uses TRBV10-3 and TRBJ2-1; TRBD1 might be the D (5 bases). This CDR3 region has 13 residues. The V end lost 0 bases, the J end lost 15 bases, and 15 bases lay between the germline ends. CDR1 is ENHRY, CDR2 SYGVKD, per germline. CDR3: CAISESTGPGRFF. DNA of the CDR3: TGTGCCATCAGTGAGTCGACCGGACCAGGGCGGTTCTTC.

The chain links TRBV7-2 to TRBJ2-7, with D maybe TRBD1 (6 bases). There are 15 residues in the CDR3. The germline CDR1 and CDR2 sequences are SGHTA and FQGNSA. V gave up 1 base and J gave up 1 base, with 11 bases separating them. The CDR3 DNA reads as TGTGCCAGCAGCTTAGTTAGGGGGACGTCCTACGAGCAGTACTTC. Amino acids: CASSLVRGTSYEQYF. The full variable domain, rest sourced from reference TRBV7-2 and TRBJ2-7, is GAGVSQSPSNKVTEKGKDVELRCDPISGHTALYWYRQSLGQGLEFLIYFQGNSAPDKSGLPSDRFSAERTGGSVSTLTIQRTQQEDSAVYLCASSLVRGTSYEQYFGPGTRLTVT.

This clone turned up a few times. This sequence joins TRBV5-6 and TRBJ1-5; tentatively, D is TRBD1 (6 bases). The V end was cut by 5 bases, the J end by 9 bases, with 21 bases between. CDR1 is SGHDT and CDR2 is YYEEEE in the germline V gene. This CDR3 comprises 15 residues. As DNA, the CDR3 is TGTGCCAGCAGTCGAAGGGGGGCCATCACAGGGCCCCAGCATTTT. Amino acid sequence: CASSRRGAITGPQHF.

The chain links TRBV5-1 to TRBJ2-2, with 8 bases identical to TRBD1. CDR3 length equals 15 residues. After removal of 4 bases from V and 0 bases from J, the junction contained 2 bases not matched to a gene. CDR1 and CDR2 (germline): SGHRS, YFSETQ. The CDR3 DNA follows: TGCGCCAGCAGCCCGGACAGGGCGAACACCGGGGAGCTGTTTTTT. This encodes CASSPDRANTGELFF.

There are a few counts of this clone. One end of the junction varies from germline; a read error may be responsible. V usage is TRBV7-7 and J usage is TRBJ2-1, with D uncertain. Germline CDR1 is SSHAT and CDR2 is FNYEAQ (reference sequence). This CDR3 spans 14 amino acids. CDR3 region: CASSLDGSIDEQFF. The CDR3 nucleotides are TGTGCTAGCAGCTTAGACGGGTCAATCGATGAGCAGTTCTTC.

This clone showed up just once. The chain is built from TRBV7-9 and TRBJ2-2; 12 bases are a match to TRBD2. Germline CDR1 and CDR2: SEHNR and FQNEAQ (reference sequence). Trimming removed 1 base from V and 7 bases from J; junction bases left unmatched: 4. The CDR3 sequence is 16 residues long. The CDR3 nucleotides read TGTGCCAGCAGCTTAGGACTAGCGGGAGTGGACGGGGAGCTGTTTTTT. Translation: CASSLGLAGVDGELFF. The complete variable domain, with remaining parts taken from reference TRBV7-9 and TRBJ2-2, reads DTGVSQNPRHKITKRGQNVTFRCDPISEHNRLYWYRQTLGQGPEFLTYFQNEAQLEKSRLLSDRFSAERPKGSFSTLEIQRTEQGDSAMYLCASSLGLAGVDGELFFGEGSRLTVL.

This clone was seen a few times. CDR3 region: CAISESTSGQTQYF. The CDR3 region has the DNA TGTGCCATCAGTGAGTCAACTAGCGGGCAGACCCAGTACTTC. The rearrangement uses TRBV10-3 and TRBJ2-5, with TRBD2 identical over 9 bases. Germline V gives CDR1 ENHRY, CDR2 SYGVKD. J was trimmed by 6 bases and V by 0 bases; bases with no gene match: 2. The CDR3 covers 14 residues.

The chain carries TRBV28 and TRBJ2-7; TRBD1 matches at 11 bases. The germline CDR1 and CDR2 sequences are MDHEN and SYDVKM. V lost 4 bases, J lost 7 bases, and 9 bases stayed unmatched. This CDR3 is 15 amino acids long. In DNA, the CDR3 is TGTGCCAGCAGTTCCTCGGGACAGGGGGTGGGGGAGCAGTACTTC. Translation: CASSSSGQGVGEQYF.

The V gene is TRBV9, the J gene TRBJ2-2, with 8 bases that match TRBD1. The CDR3 extends over 15 amino acids. Germline V gene lookup returns CDR1 SGDLS and CDR2 YYNGEE. V gave up 1 base and J gave up 5 bases; unmatched junction bases: 4. The CDR3 DNA follows: TGTGCCAGCAGCGTATCGACAGGGGCAACCGGGGAGCTGTTTTTT. Its protein is CASSVSTGATGELFF.

The J gene is TRBJ1-1, the V gene TRBV28; a possible D gene is TRBD1 (6 bases). V shed 8 bases and J shed 3 bases, with 13 bases lying between them. This CDR3 comprises 13 residues. CDR1 and CDR2 from the germline V gene are MDHEN and SYDVKM. This chain's CDR3 is CASWGPRDTEAFF. CDR3 in DNA: TGTGCCAGCTGGGGGCCGCGGGACACTGAAGCTTTCTTT. The full variable domain, completed using reference TRBV28 and TRBJ1-1, is DVKVTQSSRYLVKRTGEKVFLECVQDMDHENMFWYRQDPGLGLRLIYFSYDVKMKEKGDIPEGYSVSREKKERFSLILESASTNQTSMYLCASWGPRDTEAFFGQGTRLTVV.

This sequence joins TRBV27 and TRBJ2-1, with 7 bases aligning to TRBD2. This CDR3 has 19 residues. J was trimmed by 0 bases and V by 6 bases; bases with no gene match: 17. Germline V gene sequence: CDR1 MNHEY, CDR2 SMNVEV (reference sequence). CDR3 in amino acids: CASSFPSGAGLSSYNEQFF. In DNA, the CDR3 is TGTGCCAGCAGCTTCCCTAGCGGCGCTGGCCTGAGCTCCTACAATGAGCAGTTCTTC.

The gene calls are TRBV5-6 and TRBJ2-7; D uncertain. The CDR3 consists of 13 residues. Germline V gene lookup returns CDR1 SGHDT and CDR2 YYEEEE. V was trimmed by 2 bases and J by 6 bases, leaving 12 bases between them. CDR3 residues: CASSFEVVSEQYF. CDR3 in DNA: TGTGCCAGCAGCTTTGAAGTAGTATCCGAGCAGTACTTC.

This clone has only one observation. This CDR3 is CASSLGDRLYNEQFF. Here the CDR3 DNA reads TGTGCCAGCAGTTTAGGGGACAGGCTATACAATGAGCAGTTCTTC. V usage is TRBV28 and J usage is TRBJ2-1, with TRBD1 matching 8 bases. The CDR3 loop spans 15 amino acids. The junction had 4 bases not matched to a gene; V was cut back by 2 bases and J by 4 bases. Germline V gives CDR1 MDHEN, CDR2 SYDVKM.

The chain employs TRBV2 and TRBJ2-1; perhaps D is TRBD1 or TRBD2 (5 bases each). Germline assignment: CDR1 SNHLY and CDR2 FYNNEI. The ends were cut back, 7 bases at V and 7 bases at J, with 14 bases in the middle. The CDR3 is 13 residues long. CDR3 amino acids: CASNGDPANEQFF. Written as DNA, the CDR3 is TGTGCCAGCAACGGGGACCCGGCGAATGAGCAGTTCTTC.

The chain's CDR3 is CASTPGQGVDEQYF. The CDR3 nucleotides read TGTGCCAGCACCCCAGGTCAGGGGGTTGACGAGCAGTACTTC. V gene TRBV28 combines with J gene TRBJ2-7, with TRBD1 identical over 7 bases. The germline CDR1 and CDR2 sequences are MDHEN and SYDVKM. The V gene end was trimmed by 7 bases and the J gene end by 5 bases; junction bases not matched to a gene: 11. CDR3 length: 14 amino acids.

V is TRBV7-9 and J is TRBJ2-1; 7 bases agree with TRBD2. V was clipped by 0 bases and J by 9 bases; unmatched bases: 8. Germline CDR1 SEHNR, CDR2 FQNEAQ (reference sequence). The CDR3 extends over 15 amino acids. The CDR3 is CASSLAAGALIEQFF. The DNA for the CDR3 is TGTGCCAGCAGCTTAGCGGCGGGAGCGCTCATTGAGCAGTTCTTC.

This clone was observed a handful of times. The J gene is TRBJ2-5, the V gene TRBV27, with 15 bases that match TRBD2. The CDR3 covers 16 residues. J was trimmed by 5 bases and V by 3 bases; bases with no gene match: 4. The germline gives CDR1 MNHEY, CDR2 SMNVEV (reference sequence). CDR3 residues: CASSFGLAGGLETQYF. The CDR3 DNA reads as TGTGCCAGCAGTTTCGGACTAGCGGGAGGGCTGGAGACCCAGTACTTC.

The chain links TRBV27 to TRBJ2-3; a weak D match, TRBD1 (6 bases). This CDR3 comprises 17 residues. Germline CDR1 is MNHEY and CDR2 is SMNVEV (reference sequence). Between the trimmed V and J ends, which lost 1 base and 3 bases, there was a span of 17 bases. In DNA, the CDR3 is TGTGCCAGCAGTTTATTAGGACAGCCAAGTCCTACAGATACGCAGTATTTT. Translated: CASSLLGQPSPTDTQYF.

This clone was recorded a few times. The chain links TRBV4-1 to TRBJ1-2; D is uncertain. CDR1 is MGHRA and CDR2 is YSYEKL in the germline V gene. This CDR3 contains 13 residues. V gave up 1 base and J gave up 4 bases, with 7 bases separating them. The CDR3 region is CASSQAEIYGYTF. CDR3 nucleotide sequence: TGCGCCAGCAGCCAAGCAGAGATCTATGGCTACACCTTC.

In this sample, this clone turned up a few times. This chain joins TRBV10-3 and TRBJ2-7, with D possibly TRBD2 on 5 matching bases. The CDR3 totals 14 residues. The V gene's germline CDR1 is ENHRY and CDR2 SYGVKD. Trimming stripped 0 bases from V and 4 bases from J, with 10 bases between. CDR3 loop: CAISESPGRYEQYF. CDR3 DNA sequence: TGTGCCATCAGTGAGTCGCCGGGAAGGTACGAGCAGTACTTC.

Written as DNA, the CDR3 is TGTGCCAGCAGCCTAAAAGGTGGTCCCGGGGAGCTGTTTTTT. Encoded protein: CASSLKGGPGELFF. The V gene is TRBV14, the J gene TRBJ2-2; D is uncertain. V was trimmed by 4 bases and J by 6 bases, leaving 12 bases between them. Germline V gene data show CDR1 as SGHDN and CDR2 as FVKESK. The CDR3 is 14 amino acids.

The genes are TRBV5-1 and TRBJ1-5; D call uncertain. Looked up from germline, CDR1 is SGHRS and CDR2 is YFSETQ. This CDR3 spans 15 amino acids. Trimming took off 4 bases at V and 6 bases at J, with 17 bases between the two ends. The CDR3: CASSLYGLESQPQHF. The CDR3 bases are TGCGCCAGCAGCCTGTATGGGCTGGAGAGTCAGCCCCAGCATTTT. Supplemented by reference TRBV5-1 and TRBJ1-5, the full variable domain reads KAGVTQTPRYLIKTRGQQVTLSCSPISGHRSVSWYQQTPGQGLQFLFEYFSETQRNKGNFPGRFSGRQFSNSRSEMNVSTLELGDSALYLCASSLYGLESQPQHFGDGTRLSIL.

This chain joins TRBV6-5 and TRBJ2-1, with 9 bases that match TRBD2. J was trimmed by 8 bases and V by 0 bases; bases with no gene match: 8. The CDR3 length is 16 residues. Per the germline V gene, CDR1 is MNHEY and CDR2 is SVGAGI. CDR3 in amino acids: CASSYSGGRAWDEQFF. The CDR3 region has the DNA TGTGCCAGCAGTTACTCTGGCGGGAGGGCCTGGGATGAGCAGTTCTTC.

This clone was observed once. The gene calls are TRBV28 and TRBJ2-7, with TRBD1 identical over 7 bases. CDR3 size: 13 residues. The ends lost 10 bases at V and 2 bases at J; junction bases unmatched: 8. Germline values: CDR1 MDHEN, CDR2 SYDVKM. Here the CDR3 reads CATRTGGPYEQYF. As DNA, the CDR3 is TGTGCCACTAGGACAGGCGGACCCTACGAGCAGTACTTC.